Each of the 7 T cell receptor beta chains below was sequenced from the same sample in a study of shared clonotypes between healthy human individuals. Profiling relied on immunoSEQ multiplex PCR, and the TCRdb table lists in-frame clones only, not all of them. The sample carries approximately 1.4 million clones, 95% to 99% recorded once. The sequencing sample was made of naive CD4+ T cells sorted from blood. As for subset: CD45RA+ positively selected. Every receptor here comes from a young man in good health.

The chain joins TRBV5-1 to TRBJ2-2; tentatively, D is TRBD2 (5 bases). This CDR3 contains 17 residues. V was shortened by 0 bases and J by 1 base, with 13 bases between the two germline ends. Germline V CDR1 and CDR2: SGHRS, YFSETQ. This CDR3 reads CASSLGVGALNTGELFF. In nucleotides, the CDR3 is TGCGCCAGCAGCTTGGGTGTGGGAGCCCTGAACACCGGGGAGCTGTTTTTT.

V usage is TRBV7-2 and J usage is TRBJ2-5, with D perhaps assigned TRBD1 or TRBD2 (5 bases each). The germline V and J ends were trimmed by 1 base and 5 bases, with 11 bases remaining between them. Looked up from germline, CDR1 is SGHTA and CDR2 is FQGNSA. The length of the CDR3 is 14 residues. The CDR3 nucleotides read TGTGCCAGCAGCTTAGACTTGGGGGAGGAGACCCAGTACTTC. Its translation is CASSLDLGEETQYF.

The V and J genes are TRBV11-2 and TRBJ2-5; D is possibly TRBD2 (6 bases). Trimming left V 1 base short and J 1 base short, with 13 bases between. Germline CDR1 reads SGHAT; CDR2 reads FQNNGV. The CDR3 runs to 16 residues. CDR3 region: CASSLGRLAIQETQYF. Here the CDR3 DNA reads TGTGCCAGCAGCTTAGGAAGGCTAGCGATCCAAGAGACCCAGTACTTC.

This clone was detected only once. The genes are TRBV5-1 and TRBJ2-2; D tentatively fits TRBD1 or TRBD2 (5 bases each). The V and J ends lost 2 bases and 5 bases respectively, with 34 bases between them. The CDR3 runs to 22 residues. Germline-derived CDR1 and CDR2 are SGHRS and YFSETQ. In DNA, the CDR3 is TGCGCCAGCAGCTTACCGTCATATAACAAGGGACCCCAGGAGCGACAGACCGGGGAGCTGTTTTTT. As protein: CASSLPSYNKGPQERQTGELFF.

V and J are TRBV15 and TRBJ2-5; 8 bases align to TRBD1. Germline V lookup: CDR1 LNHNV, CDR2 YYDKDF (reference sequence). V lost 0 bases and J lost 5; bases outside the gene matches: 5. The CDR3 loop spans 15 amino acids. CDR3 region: CATSRDRNRGETQYF. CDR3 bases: TGTGCCACCAGCAGAGACCGGAACAGGGGGGAGACCCAGTACTTC.

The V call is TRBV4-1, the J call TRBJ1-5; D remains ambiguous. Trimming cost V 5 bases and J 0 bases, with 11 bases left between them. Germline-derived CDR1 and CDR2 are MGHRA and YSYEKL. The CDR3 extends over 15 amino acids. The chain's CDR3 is CASSSWWDSNQPQHF. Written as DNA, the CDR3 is TGCGCCAGCAGCTCGTGGTGGGATAGCAATCAGCCCCAGCATTTT.

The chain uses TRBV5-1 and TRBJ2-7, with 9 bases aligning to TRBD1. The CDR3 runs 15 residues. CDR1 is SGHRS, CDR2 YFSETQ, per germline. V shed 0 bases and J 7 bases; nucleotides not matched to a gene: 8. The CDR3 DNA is TGCGCCAGCAGCTTGGGAGTGACAGGGGGTTCGGAGCAGTACTTC. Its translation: CASSLGVTGGSEQYF. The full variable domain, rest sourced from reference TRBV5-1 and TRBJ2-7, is KAGVTQTPRYLIKTRGQQVTLSCSPISGHRSVSWYQQTPGQGLQFLFEYFSETQRNKGNFPGRFSGRQFSNSRSEMNVSTLELGDSALYLCASSLGVTGGSEQYFGPGTRLTVT.